This TCR beta chain was recovered during a study of blood T cell repertoires in COVID-19. Study in general: Acute and convalescent COVID-19 samples came from the United States, Italy and Spain. In each case, the material was cDNA or gDNA derived from T cells, B-cell-depleted T cells, or PBMCs.

Original processing methods: Amplification from reference gene primers served as the basis for estimated nucleated cell counts. Profiling relied on immunoSEQ multiplex PCR, and the TCRdb table lists in-frame clones only, not all of them. Clone size and the V and J calls come from that table; the DNA yielded D and trimming. The table includes some 110,000 clones, approximately 76% detected once. As concerns this clone: One end of the junction is discordant with germline, which a read error may explain.

In germline, CDR1 is LNHNV, CDR2 YYDKDF (reference sequence). This CDR3 is built from 16 residues. This chain connects TRBV15 to TRBJ1-5, with a weak D call TRBD1 (5 bases). This TCR derives from a woman in her sixties or seventies with acute or convalescent COVID-19. Input material: peripheral blood. DNA of the CDR3: TGTGCCACCAGCAGAGATCGGGGGAGCAGAAGTCAGCTCCAGCATTTT. Translating it yields CATSRDRGSRSQLQHF.